A selection of T cell receptor beta chains follows, all from one sample in a study of T cells after yellow fever vaccination. MiXCR, applied by TCRdb to the 5' RACE reads, yields one record per CDR3 protein. Of some 240,000 distinct CDR3 sequences listed, roughly 5.2% are singletons. The material sequenced was CD4+ T cells sorted from PBMCs, taken on the day of the yellow fever booster vaccination. These receptors were collected from a young man who received the YFV17D yellow fever vaccine. Each CDR3 is given with its conserved first and last residue. The D gene is left open where the match is weak. Part of the rows lack a size; the others show once, few, many or a class for expanded clones.

v_gene	d_gene	j_gene	abundance	CDR3nt	CDR3aa
TRBV5-1	NA	TRBJ2-3	few	TGCGCCAGCAGCTTGGCCCCTCCGGCAGGAGATACGCAGTATTTT	CASSLAPPAGDTQYF
TRBV5-1	NA	TRBJ2-3	many	TGCGCCAGCAGCGGGGCCACGGCGGGCACAGATACGCAGTATTTT	CASSGATAGTDTQYF
TRBV5-1	NA	TRBJ2-3	many	TGCGCCAGCAGCTTGGGTTGGGCTAAAGATACGCAGTATTTT	CASSLGWAKDTQYF
TRBV19	NA	TRBJ2-3	few	TGTGCCAGTAGTATGAGGGGCACAGATACGCAGTATTTT	CASSMRGTDTQYF
TRBV7-2	TRBD1	TRBJ2-2	many	TGTGCCAGCAGTTTTATCACAGGGGTAGACACCGGGGAGCTGTTTTTT	CASSFITGVDTGELFF
TRBV30	NA	TRBJ1-2	many	TGTGCCTGGAGTCGGGACGGCTATGGCTACACCTTC	CAWSRDGYGYTF
TRBV6-1	NA	TRBJ2-7	many	TGTGCCAGCAGTGACCCGCAGAGGAGCTCCTACGAGCAGTACTTC	CASSDPQRSSYEQYF
TRBV6-5	TRBD1	TRBJ2-2	few	TGTGCCAGCAGCCGAGACAGGGCATTTTACGGGGAGCTGTTTTTT	CASSRDRAFYGELFF
TRBV6-2/TRBV6-3	NA	TRBJ2-1	many	TGTGCCAGCACTGGGACTCCGGGGAGATCCCGGTTCTTC	CASTGTPGRSRFF
TRBV12-3/TRBV12-4	TRBD1	TRBJ1-4	NA	TGTGCCAGCAGGCCGACAGGGGGCTCCGGAAAACTGTTTTTT	CASRPTGGSGKLFF
TRBV7-3	TRBD1	TRBJ1-3	many	TGTGCCAGCAGATACCGGGACAGGGTTTCGGGAAACACCATATATTTT	CASRYRDRVSGNTIYF
TRBV6-2/TRBV6-3	NA	TRBJ1-1	NA	TGTGCCAGCAGTTACTGGGGGGGCTCTGAAGCTTTCTTT	CASSYWGGSEAFF
TRBV12-3/TRBV12-4	NA	TRBJ1-1	NA	TGTGCCAGCACCACAAGGGGGGCCTCTGAAGCTTTCTTT	CASTTRGASEAFF
TRBV7-2	NA	TRBJ1-1	few	TGTGCCAGCAGCTATTACACTGAAGCTTTCTTT	CASSYYTEAFF
TRBV20-1	NA	TRBJ1-2	few	TGCAGTGGGTCAGGGTCAGTCTATGGCTACACCTTC	CSGSGSVYGYTF
TRBV18	NA	TRBJ1-5	NA	TGTGCCAGCTCACCGAAGGGGAGGGGCTCGGGCAATCAGCCCCAGCATTTT	CASSPKGRGSGNQPQHF
TRBV4-2	NA	TRBJ1-2	many	TGTGCCAGCAGCCAAGATCGCGGGGACTATGGCTACACCTTC	CASSQDRGDYGYTF
TRBV20-1	TRBD2	TRBJ2-3	few	TGCAGTGCTCCCGGGACTAGCGGGGGGTATCGCACAGATACGCAGTATTTT	CSAPGTSGGYRTDTQYF
TRBV12-3/TRBV12-4	NA	TRBJ1-5	few	TGTGCCAGCAGCCTTCGGGGAGGGTCGTTCTTGAGCAATCAGCCCCAGCATTTT	CASSLRGGSFLSNQPQHF
TRBV5-5	NA	TRBJ2-7	few	TGTGCCAGCAGCTTGGGTCCCCTCGTCGACGAGCAGTACTTC	CASSLGPLVDEQYF
TRBV5-4	TRBD1	TRBJ2-7	many	TGTGCCAGCAGCTTGGAAACAGGGGCTGGCGAGCAGTACTTC	CASSLETGAGEQYF
TRBV2	NA	TRBJ1-2	NA	TGTGCCAGCGCGGGGGCTGTTTATGGCTACACCTTC	CASAGAVYGYTF
TRBV7-9	NA	TRBJ1-1	many	TGTGCCAGCAGCTTACCCCGGCGGGAGGGAAGGTCTGAAGCTTTCTTT	CASSLPRREGRSEAFF
TRBV12-3/TRBV12-4	NA	TRBJ2-7	many	TGTGCCAGCAGTTGGGGGGGCCACGAGCAGTACTTC	CASSWGGHEQYF
TRBV10-3	TRBD1	TRBJ2-1	many	TGTGCCATCAGTCCCCGGGACAGTCTAAGGGGTAGACAGTTCTTC	CAISPRDSLRGRQFF
TRBV25-1	NA	TRBJ1-6	few	TGTGCCAGCAGTAACGGACAGAGCCTTTATAATTCACCCCTCCACTTT	CASSNGQSLYNSPLHF
TRBV6-5	TRBD1	TRBJ2-4	many	TGTGCCAGCAGGGACAGGGCCAAAAACATTCAGTACTTC	CASRDRAKNIQYF
TRBV5-4	TRBD1	TRBJ2-3	many	TGTGCCAGCAGCTCTAAAACTCAGGGGGCCCACACAGATACGCAGTATTTT	CASSSKTQGAHTDTQYF
TRBV5-5	NA	TRBJ1-5	NA	TGTGCCAGCAGCCCAAACACCGGGCAGGTCGGGCAGCCCCAGCATTTT	CASSPNTGQVGQPQHF
TRBV3-1	TRBD1	TRBJ1-3	few	TGTGCCAGCAGCCAGCCGGGACAGGGCTCTGGAAACACCATATATTTT	CASSQPGQGSGNTIYF
TRBV5-5	TRBD2	TRBJ2-1	many	TGTGCCAGCAGCTTGGTTGGTAGCGGGGGGGCCCGGTCCAATGAGCAGTTCTTC	CASSLVGSGGARSNEQFF
TRBV24-1	NA	TRBJ2-5	many	TGTGCCACCAGTGATCCGGGACGGAGACAAGAGACCCAGTACTTC	CATSDPGRRQETQYF
TRBV11-2	NA	TRBJ2-7	NA	TGTGCCAGCAGCCCCCCGACAAACGAGCAGTACTTC	CASSPPTNEQYF
TRBV7-2	NA	TRBJ2-2	many	TGTGCCAGCAGCTTAGCGGCACTAGTAATCGGGGAGCTGTTTTTT	CASSLAALVIGELFF
TRBV2	NA	TRBJ2-1	NA	TGTGCCAGCAGTGAGAACGGGGCGCGGTACAATGAGCAGTTCTTC	CASSENGARYNEQFF
TRBV20-1	NA	TRBJ1-1	NA	TGCAGTGCCCGACCCGATGCGGACACTGAAGCTTTCTTT	CSARPDADTEAFF
TRBV7-7	NA	TRBJ2-5	NA	TGTGCTAGCAGCCCCCGCCAAGCGGCCGAAGAGACCCAGTACTTC	CASSPRQAAEETQYF
TRBV19	TRBD2	TRBJ2-2	many	TGTGCCAGTAGAAGGACTAGCGGGGCCACCGGGGAGCTGTTTTTT	CASRRTSGATGELFF
TRBV5-1	NA	TRBJ1-1	many	TGCGCCAGCAGCTTGGCCATAACCACTGAAGCTTTCTTT	CASSLAITTEAFF
TRBV4-1	NA	TRBJ2-5	NA	TGCGCCAGCAGCCATGGCATGCGGCAAGAGACCCAGTACTTC	CASSHGMRQETQYF
TRBV7-2	NA	TRBJ1-2	NA	TGTGCCAGCACCCCCGACAGACCTCGGGGCTACACCTTC	CASTPDRPRGYTF
TRBV6-5	NA	TRBJ1-3	few	TGTGCCAGCAGCAAAGGGGGATTCTCTGGAAACACCATATATTTT	CASSKGGFSGNTIYF
TRBV5-1	NA	TRBJ2-1	NA	TGCGCCAGCAGCCCGGTCGTCCAGGGACTCAATGAGCAGTTCTTC	CASSPVVQGLNEQFF
TRBV5-1	NA	TRBJ2-2	few	TGCGCCAGTCGAAACCCTAGGGAAAACACCGGGGAGCTGTTTTTT	CASRNPRENTGELFF